The present T cell receptor (beta chain) was sequenced within a study of blood T cells in healthy people across ages. Study-wide points: It was held that diversity estimates obtained from one million T cells represented underestimates. Expanded clonotype shifts may have been confounded, as the donors had an unknown CMV status.

The use of a sample-barcoded 5' primer and a J-beta primer mix characterized a second PCR of roughly 7 to 11 cycles. The study obtained at least 3 million CDR3-containing paired-end reads from every sample. Each CDR3 protein gets one entry after TCRdb re-called the 5' RACE reads with MiXCR. The table shows about 1.5 million distinct CDR3 sequences, with 42% occurring only once. The CDR3 is made up of 13 amino acids. The V gene's germline CDR1 is GTSNPN and CDR2 SVGIG (reference sequence). As concerns this clonotype: Its antigen is not identified.

Sequencing was carried out using blood. The clonotype comes from a woman aged 18-29 years in good health. This sequence joins TRBV30 and TRBJ2-5; TRBD2 matches 7 bases. Gene TRBJ2-7 matches the end of the DNA better, so the J call may be wrong. CDR3 protein: CAWGTGGYYEQYF. As DNA, the CDR3 is TGTGCCTGGGGCACGGGGGGTTACTACGAGCAGTACTTC.